The 17 T cell receptor beta chains presented below share a single source sample, sequenced in a study of regulatory T cells in long-lasting Graves disease. Building the TCR beta libraries relied on iRepertoire HTBI primers, and CDR3 regions underwent Arm-PCR. TCRdb re-analysed the multiplex PCR reads in MiXCR, keeping a single row per CDR3 protein. The sample contains roughly 500,000 distinct CDR3 sequences, roughly 22% of which appear only once. Time point defined: persistent/refractory GD, antithyroid drugs over 5 years with positive TRAb. PBMC-extracted RNA yielded the TCR library. The specimen comprised peripheral blood mononuclear cells (PBMCs), sampled when the disease was refractory, from a patient treated with antithyroid drugs. These receptors originate from a female donor with Graves disease.

The CDR3 nucleotides are TGTGCCAGTAGCCCTTCAAACAGGGAAAACTATGGCTACACCTTC. It yields the protein CASSPSNRENYGYTF. This sequence joins TRBV19 and TRBJ1-2; weak D call: TRBD1 (6 bases). The V end was cut by 6 bases, the J end by 2 bases, with 16 bases between. The CDR3 is 15 amino acids. Germline assignment: CDR1 LNHDA and CDR2 SQIVND (reference sequence).

A few counts support this clonotype. The chain has TRBV5-5 and TRBJ1-2, with D maybe TRBD1 (5 bases). This CDR3 is built from 16 residues. V lost 2 bases and J lost 1, with 15 bases in between. From germline, CDR1 is SGHKS and CDR2 YYEKEE (reference sequence). The CDR3 bases are TGTGCCAGCAGCTTTGTTCGGGACTTAATTAACTATGGCTACACCTTC. Translating it yields CASSFVRDLINYGYTF. Variable domain in full (rest from reference TRBV5-5 and TRBJ1-2): DAGVTQSPTHLIKTRGQQVTLRCSPISGHKSVSWYQQVLGQGPQFIFQYYEKEERGRGNFPDRFSARQFPNYSSELNVNALLLGDSALYLCASSFVRDLINYGYTFGSGTRLTVV.

At least ten counts were recorded for this clonotype. This chain links TRBV7-9 with TRBJ2-5, with D hard to call. The CDR3 runs 15 residues. V was pared by 1 base and J by 2 bases, with 11 bases between. CDR1 and CDR2 (germline): SEHNR, FQNEAQ (reference sequence). The chain's CDR3 is CASSLVIGPQETQYF. The CDR3 nucleotides are TGTGCCAGCAGCTTAGTAATCGGGCCTCAAGAGACCCAGTACTTC. The full variable domain, with the rest looked up from reference TRBV7-9 and TRBJ2-5, is DTGVSQNPRHKITKRGQNVTFRCDPISEHNRLYWYRQTLGQGPEFLTYFQNEAQLEKSRLLSDRFSAERPKGSFSTLEIQRTEQGDSAMYLCASSLVIGPQETQYFGPGTRLLVL.

This clonotype was picked up many times. This chain links TRBV28 with TRBJ2-7; TRBD2 aligns across 10 bases. CDR3 length: 17 amino acids. V was clipped by 5 bases and J by 0 bases; unmatched bases: 10. Germline values: CDR1 MDHEN, CDR2 SYDVKM. In nucleotides, the CDR3 is TGTGCCAGCAGTCCAACTTCCCTAGCGGGGGCCTCCTACGAGCAGTACTTC. It specifies CASSPTSLAGASYEQYF.

The chain is built from TRBV18 and TRBJ1-1; 7 nucleotides line up with TRBD1. V shed 3 bases, J shed 6 bases, and the junction held 1 base outside the gene matches. Germline CDR1 is KGHSH and CDR2 is LQKENI. The CDR3 is 12 amino acids. The CDR3 DNA is TGTGCCAGCTCACCCGACAGGGCTGAAGCTTTCTTT. This codes for CASSPDRAEAFF.

This clonotype is judged medium-sized. The chain carries TRBV28 and TRBJ1-1; TRBD1 agrees at 7 bases. CDR3 size: 15 residues. Trimming at V came to 5 bases and at J to 3 bases, leaving 9 bases not matched to a gene. Germline CDR1 MDHEN, CDR2 SYDVKM. CDR3 loop: CASSLPTGLDTEAFF. Here the CDR3 DNA reads TGTGCCAGCAGTCTACCGACAGGGTTGGACACTGAAGCTTTCTTT.

This clonotype was observed many times. V gene TRBV7-3 combines with J gene TRBJ1-2; tentative D call: TRBD1 (5 bases). With 3 bases removed from V and 4 bases from J, the gap between germline ends came to 12 bases. CDR3 length: 14 amino acids. Germline loops: CDR1 SGHTA, CDR2 FQGTGA. CDR3 region: CASSFTRDGYGYTF. Written as DNA, the CDR3 is TGTGCCAGCAGCTTTACTCGGGACGGCTATGGCTACACCTTC.

The chain is built from TRBV27 and TRBJ1-3; possibly TRBD1 for D (5 bases). CDR1 is MNHEY, CDR2 SMNVEV, per germline (reference sequence). The CDR3 contains 15 residues. V lost 3 bases and J 0 bases, leaving 9 bases between the germline ends. This CDR3 is CASSLRGPSGNTIYF. In DNA, the CDR3 is TGTGCCAGCAGTTTGAGGGGTCCCTCTGGAAACACCATATATTTT.

The sample holds a few counts of this clonotype. The chain recombines TRBV4-3 with TRBJ2-7; D perhaps matches TRBD1 (7 bases). Germline CDR1 and CDR2: LGHNA and YSLEER. CDR3 length equals 16 residues. V was shortened by 0 bases and J by 2 bases, with 14 bases between the two germline ends. The CDR3: CASSQEAAGGTYEQYF. In nucleotides, the CDR3 is TGCGCCAGCAGCCAAGAGGCGGCAGGGGGGACCTACGAGCAGTACTTC.

This clonotype was picked up a small number of times. The chain employs TRBV6-5 and TRBJ2-3; D uncertain. Germline V gene sequence: CDR1 MNHEY, CDR2 SVGAGI. V gave up 2 bases and J gave up 1 base, with 10 bases separating them. The length of the CDR3 is 15 residues. DNA of the CDR3: TGTGCCAGCAGTTACCGCTCCGAAGGCACAGATACGCAGTATTTT. It translates to CASSYRSEGTDTQYF.

The chain links TRBV7-2 to TRBJ2-5; D is possibly TRBD1 or TRBD2 (5 bases each). V was cut by 6 bases and J by 9 bases, with 17 bases left in between. The CDR3 has 13 residues. CDR1 is SGHTA, CDR2 FQGNSA, per germline. The CDR3 protein is CASSLTQVGAQYF. CDR3 DNA: TGTGCCAGCAGTCTGACCCAGGTGGGGGCCCAGTACTTC.

With respect to this clonotype: Sequence at one end of the junction differs from germline and may be a read error. The V gene is TRBV3-1, the J gene TRBJ2-5; TRBD2 might be the D (6 bases). This CDR3 has 14 amino acids. The germline CDR1 and CDR2 sequences are LGHDT and YNNKEL (reference sequence). The CDR3 DNA follows: TGTGCCAGCAGCCACGCGGGAATTTGGGAGACCCGGTACTTC. Its translation is CASSHAGIWETRYF.

The J gene is TRBJ2-5, the V gene TRBV3-1, with 7 bases matching TRBD2. Germline lookup yields CDR1 LGHDT and CDR2 YNNKEL (reference sequence). This CDR3 spans 14 amino acids. The ends lost 4 bases at V and 10 bases at J; junction bases unmatched: 12. The CDR3 DNA reads TGTGCCAGCAGCCCCTGGGAAGCGGGGCGTGTCCAGTACTTC. Translation: CASSPWEAGRVQYF.

This clonotype has at least ten counts. The chain recombines TRBV7-2 with TRBJ2-7, with 9 bases identical to TRBD1. V lost 5 bases to trimming and J lost 5 bases; unmatched junction nucleotides: 10. This CDR3 has 15 amino acids. CDR1 SGHTA and CDR2 FQGNSA come from the germline V gene. The CDR3 sequence: CASSPGGTGFHEQYF. The CDR3 DNA is TGTGCCAGCAGCCCCGGCGGGACAGGGTTCCACGAGCAGTACTTC.

The chain combines TRBV6-5 with TRBJ1-1; no clear D gene. CDR1 and CDR2 from the germline V gene are MNHEY and SVGAGI. This CDR3 is built from 16 residues. V lost 4 bases and J lost 4, with 19 bases in between. The CDR3 DNA follows: TGTGCCAGCAGTTCTTATGCCGGCCCCGCTGGCACTGAAGCTTTCTTT. It is translated as CASSSYAGPAGTEAFF.

This clonotype has a handful of counts. This chain links TRBV4-1 with TRBJ2-5; D is unresolved. Germline V gives CDR1 MGHRA, CDR2 YSYEKL. Trimming took off 3 bases at V and 7 bases at J, with 15 bases between the two ends. This CDR3 is 14 amino acids long. The CDR3 bases are TGCGCCAGCAGCCATCCCGGGCCCAGTGTGACCCAGTACTTC. Translating it yields CASSHPGPSVTQYF.

The J gene is TRBJ1-1, the V gene TRBV30; weak D call: TRBD1 (5 bases). CDR3 size: 16 residues. Trimming took 0 bases from V and 1 from J, leaving 15 bases between them. The germline V gene encodes CDR1 GTSNPN and CDR2 SVGIG (reference sequence). The chain's CDR3 is CAWSVLGGPRNTEAFF. The DNA of the CDR3 is TGTGCCTGGAGTGTTCTGGGGGGACCTCGGAACACTGAAGCTTTCTTT.